This is a list of T cell receptor beta chains from one sample in a study of T cell responses to AZD1222 COVID-19 vaccine. Method: immunoSEQ multiplex PCR; TCRdb's copy keeps in-frame clones and lacks some. The repertoire holds some 250,000 clones, with 85% to 95% as singletons. The source material was peripheral blood, sampled 28 days after the second AZD1222 dose. The receptor source for this set is an adult who received the AZD1222 COVID-19 vaccine. CDR3s leave out the opening cysteine and the closing phenylalanine or tryptophan.

j_call | v_call | cdr3_aa
TRBJ1-2 | TRBV28 | ASSFGQGRGYT
TRBJ2-1 | TRBV2 | ASSERTGGREQF
TRBJ2-6 | TRBV3-1/TRBV3-2 | ASSQYSGQSSSGANVLT
TRBJ2-1 | TRBV5-1 | ASSRLGTASVGWF
TRBJ1-1 | TRBV9 | ASSVAQGNTEAF
TRBJ2-4 | TRBV7-3 | ASSLDGAKNIQY
TRBJ2-2 | TRBV5-1 | ASSTRLAGLNTGELF
TRBJ2-7 | TRBV7-9 | ASSLNYRGRSEQY
TRBJ1-4 | TRBV5-6 | ASSLPRVVAQELF
TRBJ1-4 | TRBV24-1 | ATSDRDKEKLF
TRBJ2-3 | TRBV18 | ASSPRRGGQIGTDTQY
TRBJ1-2 | TRBV28 | ASSFPRRNYGYT
TRBJ2-7 | TRBV28 | ASSSGPGEQY
TRBJ1-2 | TRBV6-5 | ASVQGARGYT
TRBJ1-4 | TRBV5-1 | ASSLTGAALNEKLF
TRBJ1-5 | TRBV19 | ASSTRGLIDSNQPQH
TRBJ1-5 | TRBV7-2 | ASSSYTGGDQPQH
TRBJ1-4 | TRBV28 | ASRRQTGEVKKLF
TRBJ1-2 | TRBV2 | ASRRQGAYYGYT
TRBJ1-4 | TRBV2 | AVQGNNEKLF
TRBJ1-5 | TRBV12-3/TRBV12-4 | ASSPSSPPQH
TRBJ2-5 | TRBV29-1 | SVPWQSETQY
TRBJ2-3 | TRBV3-1/TRBV3-2 | ASLAGGQEGTDTQY
TRBJ2-2 | TRBV3-1/TRBV3-2 | ASSQVGSGELF
TRBJ1-4 | TRBV27 | ASSLVGSNEKLF
TRBJ2-1 | TRBV10-3 | AIREAGTSGNNEQF
TRBJ1-5 | TRBV19 | ASKDSGSYDQPQH
TRBJ1-2 | TRBV5-4 | ASSSNRENGYT
TRBJ2-1 | TRBV7-9 | ASSGIQGGEQF
TRBJ2-7 | TRBV2 | ASSARAGVSYEQY
TRBJ2-1 | TRBV3-1/TRBV3-2 | ASSETSGGYNEQF
TRBJ2-2 | TRBV28 | ASSLGTGGSGELF
TRBJ1-2 | TRBV27 | ASSLYQGSGYT
TRBJ1-5 | TRBV7-2 | ASSPRGLGNQPQH
TRBJ2-7 | TRBV5-4 | ASSFGLADNYEQY
TRBJ1-6 | TRBV7-2 | ASSPQGDLSPLH
TRBJ1-5 | TRBV4-1 | ASSQDSIWDRDRNQPQH
TRBJ1-6 | TRBV27 | ATQGRGSYNSPLH
TRBJ1-5 | TRBV18 | ASSPPTSSNQPQH
TRBJ1-2 | TRBV11-1 | ASSLVTRARYT
TRBJ2-7 | TRBV7-2 | ASSLASGVSYEQY
TRBJ2-7 | TRBV5-8 | ASSLHRPNSYEQY
TRBJ2-1 | TRBV5-1 | ASSRSALSSYNEQF
TRBJ2-3 | TRBV28 | ASSFSGTHFYQY
TRBJ1-5 | TRBV18 | ASSPGTGGPMAQH
TRBJ1-4 | TRBV5-4 | ASSSPGQGGEKLF
TRBJ1-5 | TRBV5-4 | ASSLAGDHQPQH
TRBJ2-1 | TRBV7-3 | ASSLGLAGGNEQF
TRBJ2-7 | TRBV7-2 | ASSLGADTYEQY
TRBJ2-1 | TRBV2 | ASSRGRYNEQF
TRBJ1-5 | TRBV5-1 | ASSFSGNQPQH
TRBJ1-2 | TRBV30 | AWTLDTYNGYT
TRBJ1-1 | TRBV2 | ASSGYRLNTEAF
TRBJ2-7 | TRBV28 | ASSPQRWGLGGKDEQY
TRBJ1-3 | TRBV4-2 | ASSQSPTGSGNTIY
TRBJ2-2 | TRBV10-3 | AITDPGLAPGELF